What follows is one T cell receptor beta chain and its context. Its antigen is unidentified. Germline V CDR1 and CDR2: GTSNPN, SVGIG (reference sequence). The CDR3 is 15 amino acids. V gave up 0 bases and J gave up 6 bases; unmatched junction bases: 7. Relapsing-remitting disease, either stable or active, was present in the multiple sclerosis controls, who were treatment-naive patients. While CD8+ and CD4+ T cells were isolated negatively, TEMRA cells were enriched by FACS. These data belong to a study of CD8 T cells in Susac syndrome. Study-wide results and limits: The study acknowledged a relatively small number of individuals in its TCR sequencing and HLA analysis.

It was with random hexamers that about 0.45 to 1 ug RNA was reverse transcribed. Across 54 Vbeta and 13 Jbeta, TCR beta CDR3 was amplified with immunoSEQ multiplex PCR. Each CDR3 protein is one row after TCRdb ran MiXCR on the immunoSEQ multiplex PCR reads. The sample has about 150,000 distinct CDR3 sequences; just under 97% are singletons. The specimen sequenced was CD8+ T cells from PBMCs. The source of this sequence is a human donor with multiple sclerosis. The V and J genes are TRBV30 and TRBJ2-1; the match to TRBD1 covers 8 bases. The CDR3 spells CAWSVRRDRFNEQFF. The CDR3 nucleotides are TGTGCCTGGAGTGTACGTCGGGACAGGTTCAATGAGCAGTTCTTC.